This T cell receptor beta chain derives from a study of T cells in women clearing cervical HPV infection. Regarding this clone: The antigen is not known. The sequenced fragment ends 3 residues before the CDR3 boundary, so the rest is inferred from the germline J gene.

The germline V gene has CDR1 SGHVS and CDR2 FNYEAQ. This CDR3 has 18 amino acids. The assay was immunoSEQ multiplex PCR, and TCRdb's table has in-frame clones only and misses some. The sample totals around 35,000 clones. Cervical HPV DNA detected by MY09/MY11 PCR, typed by dot-blot. Study-wide results and caveats: T-cell numbers per sample were unknown and may explain richness differences. Controls had more TRBV6-7 (approximately 0.16%) than cases (roughly 0.11%). Combining TCR richness with V gene abundances gave approximately 0.84 AUC.

The sequenced sample consisted of blood buffy coat. The sequence came from a woman between 18 and 70 years old with a cervical HPV16 infection that either progressed to CIN3+ or cleared (not recorded which). The V call is TRBV7-6, the J call TRBJ2-3; TRBD2 matches at 7 bases. Partial CDR3 DNA: TGTGCCAGCAGCTTTGGGCGTGGCGGGAGTGTGAGGCAAGAGACG. It yields the protein CASSFGRGGSVRQET. The whole CDR3 protein reads CASSFGRGGSVRQETQYF.